The rows below give T cell receptor beta chains drawn from one sample of a study of cytomegalovirus exposure and HLA in healthy donors. Repertoires were generated with immunoSEQ multiplex PCR, while TCRdb's copy carries only in-frame clones and drops some. The sample contains roughly 240,000 clones, just under 80% of which appear only once. Sequenced material: PBMCs. The source is a boy aged 5-17 years in good health and CMV-seronegative. CDR3s include the opening cysteine and the closing phenylalanine or tryptophan. The D gene is left open where the match is weak.

j_call: TRBJ2-7
d_call: -
v_call: TRBV6-1
cdr3_aa: CASKGRGLWEQYF
cdr3_nt: TGTGCCAGCAAAGGCAGGGGCCTATGGGAGCAGTACTTC

j_call: TRBJ1-1
d_call: -
v_call: TRBV7-3
cdr3_aa: CASSLDRNTEAFF
cdr3_nt: TGTGCCAGCAGCTTAGACAGGAACACTGAAGCTTTCTTT

j_call: TRBJ1-2
d_call: -
v_call: TRBV30
cdr3_aa: CAWSVPFVGLKPLYGYTF
cdr3_nt: TGTGCCTGGAGTGTGCCGTTTGTCGGACTCAAGCCTCTCTATGGCTACACCTTC

j_call: TRBJ1-6
d_call: TRBD1
v_call: TRBV5-4
cdr3_aa: CASSSKQGAQSSPLHF
cdr3_nt: TGTGCCAGCAGCTCCAAACAGGGGGCGCAAAGTTCACCCCTCCACTTT

j_call: TRBJ2-4
d_call: -
v_call: TRBV11-3
cdr3_aa: CASSFGLTYLAKNIQYF
cdr3_nt: TGTGCCAGCAGCTTCGGTCTGACTTATCTAGCCAAAAACATTCAGTACTTC

j_call: TRBJ1-2
d_call: TRBD1
v_call: TRBV19
cdr3_aa: CASSNYRGGDNYGYTF
cdr3_nt: TGTGCCAGTAGTAATTACAGGGGGGGGGATAACTATGGCTACACCTTC

j_call: TRBJ1-5
d_call: -
v_call: TRBV7-8
cdr3_aa: CASSLEGGNQPQHF
cdr3_nt: TGTGCCAGCAGCTTAGAGGGGGGCAATCAGCCCCAGCATTTT

j_call: TRBJ2-7
d_call: TRBD1
v_call: TRBV5-1
cdr3_aa: CASRPGTGPYEQYF
cdr3_nt: TGCGCCAGCAGACCCGGGACAGGGCCGTACGAGCAGTACTTC

j_call: TRBJ1-5
d_call: -
v_call: TRBV19
cdr3_aa: CASSLGQGYQPQHF
cdr3_nt: TGTGCCAGTAGTCTCGGGCAGGGATACCAGCCCCAGCATTTT

j_call: TRBJ2-1
d_call: TRBD2
v_call: TRBV11-2
cdr3_aa: CASSWQTGLAEILYNEQFF
cdr3_nt: TGTGCCAGCAGCTGGCAAACAGGACTAGCGGAAATTCTGTACAATGAGCAGTTCTTC

j_call: TRBJ1-5
d_call: -
v_call: TRBV27
cdr3_aa: CASSLSRTMASNQPQHF
cdr3_nt: TGTGCCAGCAGTTTATCGAGGACAATGGCAAGCAATCAGCCCCAGCATTTT